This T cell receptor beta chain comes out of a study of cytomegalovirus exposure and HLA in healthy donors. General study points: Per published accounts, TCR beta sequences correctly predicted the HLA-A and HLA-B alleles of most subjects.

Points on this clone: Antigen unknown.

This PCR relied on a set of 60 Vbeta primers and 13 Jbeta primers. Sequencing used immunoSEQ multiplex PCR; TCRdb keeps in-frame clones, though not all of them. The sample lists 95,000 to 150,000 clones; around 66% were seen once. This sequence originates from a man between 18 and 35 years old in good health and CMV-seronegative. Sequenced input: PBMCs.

CDR3 coding DNA: TGTGCCAGCAGCAGAGCAGATAGCGGGTCCTACGAGCAGTACTTC. It encodes CASSRADSGSYEQYF. The chain is built from TRBV6-6 and TRBJ2-7; 7 bases map to TRBD2. With 6 bases clipped from V and 1 base from J, the junction kept 9 bases outside the gene matches. Germline CDR1 MNHNY, CDR2 SVGAGI (reference sequence). The CDR3 is 15 amino acids.